One TCR beta chain is described in this entry. The CDR3 has 15 residues. This entry belongs to a study of cytomegalovirus exposure and HLA in healthy donors. TCRdb's copy holds only in-frame clones and misses some; the assay was immunoSEQ multiplex PCR. The sample contains about 280,000 clones, 85% to 90% of which appear only once. This TCR came from a woman aged 18-29 years in good health and CMV-seronegative. The sequencing input was PBMCs. The gene calls are TRBV21-1 and TRBJ1-1; the D segment call TRBD1 is taken from the table without a DNA check. TRBV21-1 is a known pseudogene. DNA for the CDR3: TGTGCCAGCAGCATAGGGACAGGGTTGAACACTGAAGCTTTCTTT. As protein: CASSIGTGLNTEAFF.